A single sample is the source of the 6 T cell receptor beta chains below, sequenced in a study of Graves' ophthalmopathy and Graves' hyperthyroidism. From RNA, the CDR3 regions of TCR beta chains were amplified and sequenced. In the first round, RT-PCR was carried out with HTBI primers, and a multiplex PCR formed the second round. TCRdb redid the calling of the multiplex PCR reads with MiXCR, one entry per CDR3 protein. The table includes roughly 700,000 distinct CDR3 sequences, around 40% detected once. Sequencing was carried out using peripheral blood. All receptors derive from an adult man with Graves' ophthalmopathy.

J is TRBJ2-5 and V is TRBV25-1; D gene uncertain. With 5 bases removed from V and 4 bases from J, the gap between germline ends came to 14 bases. This CDR3 region has 14 residues. Germline CDR1 reads MGHDK; CDR2 reads SYGVNS. The chain's CDR3 is CASSLFGRAETQYF. CDR3 nucleotides: TGTGCCAGCAGTTTGTTTGGTCGGGCAGAGACCCAGTACTTC.

At least ten counts were recorded for this clonotype. The chain joins TRBV24-1 to TRBJ1-4; D call uncertain. In germline, CDR1 is KGHDR, CDR2 SFDVKD. CDR3 length: 15 residues. V lost 1 base and J lost 7, with 12 bases in between. Written as DNA, the CDR3 is TGTGCCACCAGTGATTTTTCGGGTGGAAGTGAAAAACTGTTTTTT. Translated, it gives CATSDFSGGSEKLFF.

CDR3 sequence (DNA): TGTGCCAGCAGTCGTTTCTATTCTAGCGGGGGGGGACACCGAGAGACCCAGTACTTC. Amino acids: CASSRFYSSGGGHRETQYF. The chain couples TRBV7-8 to TRBJ2-5; 12 nucleotides match TRBD2. The CDR3 consists of 19 residues. Per germline, CDR1 SGHVS and CDR2 FQNEAQ. The junction had 18 bases not matched to a gene; V was cut back by 6 bases and J by 4 bases.

This clonotype came up once. At one end, the junction sequence differs from germline, possibly due to a read error. The V gene is TRBV19, the J gene TRBJ1-4; D gene uncertain. The germline gives CDR1 LNHDA, CDR2 SQIVND (reference sequence). The CDR3 is 15 amino acids. CDR3 amino acids: CTSTTRRQTNEKLFF. CDR3 coding DNA: TGTACCAGTACCACTAGACGGCAAACTAATGAAAAACTGTTTTTT.

This chain connects TRBV5-5 to TRBJ1-4, with 7 bases that match TRBD1. V lost 0 bases and J lost 3; bases outside the gene matches: 5. The germline V gene encodes CDR1 SGHKS and CDR2 YYEKEE (reference sequence). The CDR3 is 16 amino acids. CDR3 sequence (DNA): TGTGCCAGCAGCTTGGGGACAGGTGCGGCTAATGAAAAACTGTTTTTT. This gives the protein CASSLGTGAANEKLFF.

The chain employs TRBV7-9 and TRBJ2-5; possibly TRBD2 for D (6 bases). CDR3 size: 15 residues. V was trimmed by 2 bases and J by 5 bases, leaving 15 bases between them. The germline CDR1 and CDR2 sequences are SEHNR and FQNEAQ (reference sequence). CDR3 residues: CASSLILAGTETQYF. The CDR3 bases are TGTGCCAGCAGCTTAATTCTTGCGGGGACCGAGACCCAGTACTTC.